Included here is one TCR beta chain sequence, with context. Its antigen is unidentified. Germline trimming cut 7 bases from V and 12 bases from J; bases unmatched to any gene: 18. The CDR3 runs 16 residues. The germline V gene has CDR1 MNHEY and CDR2 SMNVEV (reference sequence). The data stem from a study of shared clonotypes between healthy human individuals. The wider study: Ranging from 18 to 49 in age, donors were a couple of women and three men. Study-wide results and caveats: Relative to clonotypes present in all four donors, those not shared had lower generation probabilities.

For every subset, genomic DNA was evenly distributed across several immunoSEQ plates. Data came from immunoSEQ multiplex PCR; TCRdb stores just in-frame clones and leaves some out. The sample lists about 110,000 clones, less than 75% occurring once. The specimen sequenced was memory CD8+ T cells sorted from blood. Subset defined: CD45RO+ cells pooled with CCR7-negative TemRA cells. The genes are TRBV27 and TRBJ2-1; 10 nucleotides line up with TRBD2. The receptor's source is a woman aged 25 to 39 in good health. This chain's CDR3 is CASNTYGTSDLIGQFF. The DNA of the CDR3 is TGTGCCAGCAATACTTACGGGACTAGCGACCTCATTGGGCAGTTCTTC.